This entry concerns a single TCR beta chain. Which antigen it targets is not known. The sample holds no much larger clone one base away, and base qualities are not on file. Adjacent samples consisted of nontumor breast tissue surrounding the tumor. This sample is drawn from a study of breast tumors, draining lymph nodes, adjacent tissues (dated by TCRdb to about 2016). Background for the entire study: TCR beta repertoires were compared across tumor, adjacent nontumor tissue and axillary lymph nodes obtained from breast cancer patients. In human breast cancer, the study set out to evaluate how tumor, surrounding tissue and draining lymph node repertoires relate to one another and whether T cells may move between these sites. Broad study findings and their caveats: The conclusion that tumor T cells originate in lymph nodes was presented as consistent with a hypothesis rather than as directly demonstrated. The data were considered consistent with the idea that most tumor T cells come from the lymph node and then expand in tumor tissue. Tumor T-cell repertoires showed less diversity than lymph node repertoires and more diversity than nontumor tissue repertoires, and tumor T-cell repertoires showed preferential V and J gene usage. Tumor and nontumor tissue repertoires were significantly more similar in luminal-like than in basal-like breast cancer.

V loses 6 bases, J loses 0 bases, and the germline ends lie 14 bases apart. The CDR3 has 14 amino acids, counting the end cysteine and phenylalanine. CDR3 DNA only is kept here, 42 bases in frame from base 1. The germline V gene (reference sequence) supplies CDR1 DFQATT and CDR2 SNEGSKA. The sequencer listed for this sample is Illumina HiSeq 2000. TCR beta chain libraries were generated by multiplex PCR amplification. High-throughput sequencing was used to analyze the amplified TCR beta chain products. The public reads were quality trimmed at Q25 with fastp and then assembled into clones with MiXCR by TCRdb, keeping productive beta chains. Every distinct CDR3 protein forms one entry, paired with its most common genes and DNA. The sample table records 20,000 to 25,000 distinct CDR3 sequences; 55% to 80% of these occur just once. The ten largest clonotypes hold over 15% of the sample.

The chain is made from TRBV20-1 and TRBJ1-2; no D segment can be confidently identified. Source material: tumor-adjacent breast tissue. The clonotype originates from a female donor with breast cancer. Some clones in this sample may be carry-over from other donors' samples. The CDR3 region reads CSASSPTTNYGYTF. The DNA reads TGCAGTGCCAGCAGCCCGACTACTAACTATGGCTACACCTTC.